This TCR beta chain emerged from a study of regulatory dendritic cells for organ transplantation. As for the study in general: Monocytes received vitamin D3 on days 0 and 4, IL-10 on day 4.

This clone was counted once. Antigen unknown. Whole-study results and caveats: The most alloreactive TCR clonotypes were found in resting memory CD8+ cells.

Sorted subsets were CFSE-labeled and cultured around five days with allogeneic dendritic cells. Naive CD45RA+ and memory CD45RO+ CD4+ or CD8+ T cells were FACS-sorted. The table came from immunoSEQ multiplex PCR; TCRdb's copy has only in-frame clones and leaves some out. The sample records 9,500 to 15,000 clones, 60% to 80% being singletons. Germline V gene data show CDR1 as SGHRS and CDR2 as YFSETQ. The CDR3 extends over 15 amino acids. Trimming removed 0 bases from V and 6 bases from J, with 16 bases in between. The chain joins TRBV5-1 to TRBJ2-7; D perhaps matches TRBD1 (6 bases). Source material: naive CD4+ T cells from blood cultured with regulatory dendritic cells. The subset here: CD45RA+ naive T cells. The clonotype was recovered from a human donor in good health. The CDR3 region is CASSLVSSGAREQYF. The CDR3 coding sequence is TGCGCCAGCAGCTTGGTATCGTCAGGGGCGCGCGAGCAGTACTTC.